The sequence of this TCR beta chain was determined in a study of Ad26.COV2.S vaccination and SARS-CoV-2 variants. About this clone itself: Its antigen is unknown.

The V segment lost 5 bases and the J segment 7 bases; nucleotides outside the gene matches: 11. The CDR3 extends over 16 amino acids. Germline loops: CDR1 MNHEY, CDR2 SMNVEV (reference sequence). Libraries were prepared by immunoSEQ multiplex PCR; TCRdb keeps only in-frame clonotypes and omits some of them. This sample has approximately 150,000 clones, with about nine tenths found just once. Overall study results and limits: It was vaccine recipients, not placebo recipients, who had the higher spike-specific TCR breadth. Researchers cautioned that TCR breadth and depth analyses may have underestimated total T cell responses. Reported post-vaccination CD8+ and CD4+ T cell responses to spike showed substantial breadth. Participants given vaccine showed non-spike TCR breadth similar to that of placebo recipients.

The J gene is TRBJ1-6, the V gene TRBV27; 7 positions agree with TRBD1. The sequence was collected from a human donor who had recovered from COVID-19. Sequences were derived from peripheral blood, sampled after recovery from COVID-19. CDR3 sequence reads: CASSNNPGTANSPLHF. The CDR3 DNA sequence: TGTGCCAGCAGTAATAATCCCGGGACAGCCAATTCACCCCTCCACTTT.